These 2 T cell receptor beta chains share one sample of origin, sequenced in a study of CD8+ T cells in alopecia areata. RNA extraction and reverse transcription yielded cDNA as sequencing template. The data were produced by immunoSEQ multiplex PCR, yet TCRdb's version contains in-frame clones alone and is incomplete. The profile covers more than 110,000 clones, with around 58% appearing a single time and about 6.8% taken by the ten largest. The sample here was CD4+ T cells sorted from blood, taken at week 0. The receptors were gathered from a human donor with alopecia areata.

The CDR3 DNA follows: TGTGCCAGCAGCTTCGACAGGGGTACAGATACGCAGTATTTT. Translation: CASSFDRGTDTQYF. The chain combines TRBV7-2 with TRBJ2-3; 8 bases line up with TRBD1. Germline lookup yields CDR1 SGHTA and CDR2 FQGNSA. The CDR3 length is 14 residues. The V segment lost 3 bases and the J segment 3 bases; nucleotides outside the gene matches: 2.

This clone appeared many times. V usage is TRBV5-1 and J usage is TRBJ2-7; D is possibly TRBD1 or TRBD2 (5 bases each). Trimming pared 6 bases from V and 4 bases from J, leaving 20 bases between. This CDR3 comprises 15 residues. CDR1 is SGHRS, CDR2 YFSETQ, per germline. CDR3 loop: CASTPSVLGAYEQYF. The CDR3 region has the DNA TGCGCCAGCACACCCTCGGTTCTCGGGGCGTACGAGCAGTACTTC. The complete variable domain, with remaining parts taken from reference TRBV5-1 and TRBJ2-7, reads KAGVTQTPRYLIKTRGQQVTLSCSPISGHRSVSWYQQTPGQGLQFLFEYFSETQRNKGNFPGRFSGRQFSNSRSEMNVSTLELGDSALYLCASTPSVLGAYEQYFGPGTRLTVT.